These 24 T cell receptor beta chains came from one sample sequenced in a study of blood T cell repertoires in COVID-19. Assay: immunoSEQ multiplex PCR; the TCRdb copy retains only in-frame clones and omits some. The sample has over 150,000 clones, less than 80% seen once. Sequencing was carried out using PBMCs or T cells enriched from blood (not recorded which). These receptors were obtained from a woman aged 65 to 85 in a cohort exposed to, infected with or recovered from COVID-19 (not recorded which).

The genes are TRBV7-3 and TRBJ2-1; possible D gene TRBD1, 5 bases. V was cut by 4 bases and J by 9 bases, with 16 bases left in between. Germline V gene lookup returns CDR1 SGHTA and CDR2 FQGTGA. The CDR3 spans 14 residues. The CDR3: CASSYGPGFGEQFF. The CDR3 DNA follows: TGTGCCAGCAGCTACGGACCAGGGTTCGGTGAGCAGTTCTTC.

The DNA of the CDR3 is TGTGCCACGCAAGCCGCGACAGGGAGATATGGCTACACCTTC. It encodes CATQAATGRYGYTF. The genes are TRBV24-1 and TRBJ1-2; 7 bases match TRBD1. Trimming took 10 bases from V and 5 from J; bases not matched to a gene: 12. Germline V gene sequence: CDR1 KGHDR, CDR2 SFDVKD. The CDR3 has 14 residues.

This clone appeared a single time. This rearrangement joins TRBV7-3 to TRBJ2-1; 7 bases are a match to TRBD2. CDR3 length equals 15 residues. Trimming took 5 bases from V and 4 from J; bases not matched to a gene: 8. The V gene's germline CDR1 is SGHTA and CDR2 FQGTGA. CDR3 nucleotides: TGTGCCAGCAGCCCTTACAGCGGGGTTTACAATGAGCAGTTCTTC. It yields the protein CASSPYSGVYNEQFF.

This rearrangement joins TRBV21-1 to TRBJ2-1; the table gives TRBD2 as D, unverified against the DNA. TRBV21-1 is given as a pseudogene. The CDR3 runs 12 residues. CDR3 in DNA: TGTGCCAGCAGCAGGCGGGGGGATGAGCAGTTCTTC. Translation: CASSRRGDEQFF.

V usage is TRBV27 and J usage is TRBJ1-6; D is perhaps TRBD1 (5 bases). The CDR3 loop spans 13 amino acids. V was trimmed by 5 bases and J by 10 bases, leaving 12 bases between them. Germline CDR1 MNHEY, CDR2 SMNVEV (reference sequence). Written as DNA, the CDR3 is TGTGCCAGCAGTCCCAGACAGTTATCACCCCTCCACTTT. Its protein product is CASSPRQLSPLHF.

The table lists this clone with a count of one. This chain joins TRBV7-3 and TRBJ2-1, with D tentatively TRBD2 (5 bases). V was cut by 0 bases and J by 0 bases, with 6 bases left in between. There are 15 residues in the CDR3. Germline assignment: CDR1 SGHTA and CDR2 FQGTGA. The DNA for the CDR3 is TGTGCCAGCAGCTTAACTAGCGACTCCTACAATGAGCAGTTCTTC. It specifies CASSLTSDSYNEQFF.

The chain combines TRBV28 with TRBJ2-2; 7 bases line up with TRBD1. CDR3 length: 15 residues. V lost 5 bases, J lost 3 bases, and 6 bases stayed unmatched. The germline V gene has CDR1 MDHEN and CDR2 SYDVKM. The CDR3 sequence is CASSRQGVHTGELFF. For the CDR3, the DNA is TGTGCCAGCAGTCGCCAGGGGGTCCACACCGGGGAGCTGTTTTTT.

The V and J genes are TRBV12-3 or TRBV12-4 and TRBJ1-5, with unresolved D. Trimming stripped 3 bases from V and 5 bases from J, with 5 bases between. This CDR3 region has 12 residues. Here the CDR3 reads CASSFGDQPQHF. Written as DNA, the CDR3 is TGTGCCAGCAGTTTTGGAGATCAGCCCCAGCATTTT.

The chain employs TRBV27 and TRBJ1-2; D not certain. Germline loops: CDR1 MNHEY, CDR2 SMNVEV (reference sequence). The CDR3 has 15 residues. Trimming removed 2 bases from V and 5 bases from J, with 15 bases in between. The CDR3 bases are TGTGCCAGCAGTTTAAAATGGCCCGGCGGATATGGCTACACCTTC. Amino acid sequence: CASSLKWPGGYGYTF.

This chain joins TRBV2 and TRBJ2-3, with 7 positions matching TRBD2. With 4 bases clipped from V and 3 bases from J, the junction kept 7 bases outside the gene matches. CDR1 SNHLY and CDR2 FYNNEI come from the germline V gene. The CDR3 consists of 15 residues. This CDR3 is CASSGVGRGTDTQYF. For the CDR3, the DNA is TGTGCCAGCAGTGGGGTGGGGAGGGGAACAGATACGCAGTATTTT. Combining the CDR3 with reference TRBV2 and TRBJ2-3 gives the whole variable domain EPEVTQTPSHQVTQMGQEVILRCVPISNHLYFYWYRQILGQKVEFLVSFYNNEISEKSEIFDDQFSVERPDGSNFTLKIRSTKLEDSAMYFCASSGVGRGTDTQYFGPGTRLTVL.

V and J are TRBV6-5 and TRBJ2-5; D may be TRBD1 or TRBD2 (5 bases each). This CDR3 comprises 14 residues. Germline loops: CDR1 MNHEY, CDR2 SVGAGI. The V end lost 10 bases, the J end lost 5 bases, and 20 bases lay between the germline ends. The CDR3 nucleotides read TGTGCCACCAGGGCTGGACTCGTGACTGAGACCCAGTACTTC. This encodes CATRAGLVTETQYF.

This chain links TRBV5-5 with TRBJ2-7; tentatively, D is TRBD2 (6 bases). The V gene lost 4 bases and the J gene lost 5 bases, with 16 bases spanning the gap. CDR1 is SGHKS, CDR2 YYEKEE, per germline (reference sequence). The length of the CDR3 is 14 residues. The CDR3 is CASSPRGGSDEQYF. Written as DNA, the CDR3 is TGTGCCAGCAGCCCTCGTGGAGGGTCGGACGAGCAGTACTTC. Looking up the rest from reference TRBV5-5 and TRBJ2-7 gives the full variable domain: DAGVTQSPTHLIKTRGQQVTLRCSPISGHKSVSWYQQVLGQGPQFIFQYYEKEERGRGNFPDRFSARQFPNYSSELNVNALLLGDSALYLCASSPRGGSDEQYFGPGTRLTVT.

The chain uses TRBV6-5 and TRBJ2-7; D may be TRBD2 (6 bases). Looked up from germline, CDR1 is MNHEY and CDR2 is SVGAGI. The CDR3 extends over 13 amino acids. Trimming shortened V by 6 bases and J by 4 bases, and 13 bases separated the two germline ends. The CDR3 DNA reads TGTGCCAGCAGGGGGGGTTCTCAGTACGAGCAGTACTTC. Protein product: CASRGGSQYEQYF.

The rearrangement uses TRBV24-1 and TRBJ2-1; 10 nucleotides match TRBD2. The V segment lost 6 bases and the J segment 3 bases; nucleotides outside the gene matches: 7. The CDR3 spans 16 residues. Germline CDR1 KGHDR, CDR2 SFDVKD. The DNA for the CDR3 is TGTGCCACCAGTCCATCGGGACTAGCGCGCTACAATGAGCAGTTCTTC. It translates to CATSPSGLARYNEQFF.

The chain uses TRBV28 and TRBJ2-7; 8 positions agree with TRBD2. CDR3 length equals 15 residues. With V trimmed by 4 bases and J by 1 base, 6 bases remained unmatched. Germline CDR1 MDHEN, CDR2 SYDVKM. CDR3 bases: TGTGCCAGCAGTTCCCACAAGCGGGGGTCCTACGAGCAGTACTTC. Protein: CASSSHKRGSYEQYF.

Here the CDR3 reads CASSYDRREQYF. CDR3 in DNA: TGTGCCAGCAGCTATGACAGGAGGGAGCAGTACTTC. The rearrangement uses TRBV4-2 and TRBJ2-7; tentatively, D is TRBD1 (6 bases). The CDR3 totals 12 residues. In germline, CDR1 is LGHNA, CDR2 YNFKEQ. V was cut by 5 bases and J by 7 bases, with 12 bases left in between.

V usage is TRBV11-2 and J usage is TRBJ1-1; D uncertain. V lost 5 bases and J lost 1, with 11 bases in between. The germline CDR1 and CDR2 sequences are SGHAT and FQNNGV. The CDR3 is made up of 14 amino acids. The CDR3 nucleotides are TGTGCCAGCAGCCCTAGAGGAGGGAACACTGAAGCTTTCTTT. Residues: CASSPRGGNTEAFF.

DNA of the CDR3: TGTGCCAGCAGGGCTAGCGGGAGGGCCGGGGGTGAGCAGTTCTTC. Amino acids: CASRASGRAGGEQFF. The chain combines TRBV7-9 with TRBJ2-1; 12 nucleotides match TRBD2. Germline V CDR1 and CDR2: SEHNR, FQNEAQ (reference sequence). CDR3 length: 15 residues. V shed 6 bases and J 9 bases; nucleotides not matched to a gene: 9.

V is TRBV18 and J is TRBJ1-6; 10 nucleotides agree with TRBD1. After removal of 5 bases from V and 8 bases from J, the junction contained 6 bases not matched to a gene. Germline V gene data show CDR1 as KGHSH and CDR2 as LQKENI. The CDR3 totals 15 residues. The chain's CDR3 is CASSATGGRDSPLHF. In DNA, the CDR3 is TGTGCCAGCTCAGCGACAGGGGGCAGGGATTCACCCCTCCACTTT.

This clone was counted once. This chain connects TRBV6-2 or TRBV6-3 to TRBJ1-5; unclear D gene. Deletions cut 5 bases from V and 8 bases from J, with 10 bases between. The CDR3 runs to 12 residues. Germline V lookup: CDR1 MNHEY, CDR2 SVGEGT. CDR3 DNA sequence: TGTGCCAGCAGTCCCCGCGGGGAGCCCCAGCATTTT. It yields the protein CASSPRGEPQHF.

CDR3 sequence (DNA): TGTGCCAGCTCACTGCGATCGGGGGTGGATACGCAGTATTTT. Its protein is CASSLRSGVDTQYF. The rearrangement joins TRBV18 to TRBJ2-3, with D possibly being TRBD2 (6 bases). The V gene's germline CDR1 is KGHSH and CDR2 LQKENI. Trimming pared 4 bases from V and 6 bases from J, leaving 14 bases between. The CDR3 length is 14 residues.

This clone was detected only once. The V call is TRBV14, the J call TRBJ2-3, with TRBD2 identical over 13 bases. From germline, CDR1 is SGHDN and CDR2 FVKESK. V shed 4 bases and J 0 bases; nucleotides not matched to a gene: 7. The CDR3 is 18 residues long. This chain's CDR3 is CASSPGLAGPTSTDTQYF. For the CDR3, the DNA is TGTGCCAGCAGCCCGGGACTAGCGGGACCCACTAGCACAGATACGCAGTATTTT.

This clone has just one count. The V gene is TRBV9, the J gene TRBJ2-7, with 11 nucleotides matching TRBD2. Germline assignment: CDR1 SGDLS and CDR2 YYNGEE. V trimming: 3 bases; J trimming: 6 bases; junction bases outside the gene matches: 5. The CDR3 totals 14 residues. The CDR3 DNA follows: TGTGCCAGCAGCGAGGGGACTAGCGGACTCGAGCAGTACTTC. This gives the protein CASSEGTSGLEQYF.

The V gene is TRBV5-1, the J gene TRBJ2-1; no clear D. V lost 4 bases and J 5 bases, leaving 16 bases between the germline ends. This CDR3 has 15 residues. Per the germline V gene, CDR1 is SGHRS and CDR2 is YFSETQ. The CDR3 coding sequence is TGCGCCAGCAGCCGAAGGCTAGTCATGGACAATGAGCAGTTCTTC. Protein: CASSRRLVMDNEQFF.